This section outlines one TCR beta chain sequence together with its context. Its antigen remains unidentified. Base qualities were left out, and no much larger clone turns up one base away. The CDR3, from cysteine to phenylalanine, totals 14 residues. The only DNA kept is the CDR3, 42 bases in frame from the first base. A distance of 11 bases separates the germline ends of V and J, which lose 8 bases and 0 bases respectively. Taken from the germline V gene, the CDR1 and CDR2 loops are MNHEY and SVGAGI. This sample was included in a study of blood T cell repertoires in COVID-19 (dated by TCRdb to the early 2020s). Regarding the complete study: The collaborator samples originated in the United States, Italy and Spain and spanned the acute and convalescent phases of COVID-19. The repertoires were released in a freely available public database intended as a resource for research on the immune response to SARS-CoV-2. The sample metadata nearly always contained a de-identified subject ID, COVID-19 status, age in years and sex. Where HLA class I and class II types were available, the types were taken from metadata supplied by the sample provider, not from assay-based typing. The dataset comprised deeply sampled blood TCRbeta repertoires from subjects exposed to, actively infected with, or recovered from COVID-19. Samples were obtained from the ongoing ImmuneRACE study (first 160 participants) and from some 1,200 subjects provided by 6 global collaborators. The material from the prospective study consisted of cDNA or gDNA derived from T cells, B-cell-depleted T cells, or PBMCs.

The immunoSEQ Assay, a bias-controlled multiplex PCR, was used to amplify TCRbeta CDR3 regions from genomic DNA. As for the original processing: The number of nucleated cells in each sample was estimated by amplification of reference gene primers within the assay. To quantify the absolute abundance of each unique TCRbeta CDR3 rearrangement, sequence reads were collapsed and filtered. For each sample, productive Simpson clonality was calculated as the square root of Simpson's diversity index across productive rearrangements. Here the immuneACCESS table is served through TCRdb, limited to in-frame sequences with V and J called. Missing clones are a known gap in these copies; in checked studies unresolved V genes cover under half, and the rest lacks a known reason. V and J calls plus clone size are reproduced from that table; the DNA served to infer D and trimming. In all, the sample holds roughly 250,000 clones, and approximately 90% of those were seen once. The ten most abundant clones make up around 0.88% of the sample.

Whole blood was collected in K2EDTA tubes by collaborating institutions according to the institutions' own protocols. Collaborator samples were shipped for TCRbeta analysis as frozen whole blood, isolated PBMCs, or DNA extracted from either sample type. General conclusions and limits of the study: The quantity of clinical and demographic metadata differed by source and by participant and was supplied without curation.

This clonotype was sampled from a man aged 30 to 45 with acute or convalescent COVID-19. The rearranged segments are TRBV6-5 and TRBJ1-5, with a weak D call of TRBD1 (5 bases match). The sequencing input was peripheral blood. The bases are TGTGCCAGCCAACAGGACATTAGCAATCAGCCCCAGCATTTT. This encodes CASQQDISNQPQHF.